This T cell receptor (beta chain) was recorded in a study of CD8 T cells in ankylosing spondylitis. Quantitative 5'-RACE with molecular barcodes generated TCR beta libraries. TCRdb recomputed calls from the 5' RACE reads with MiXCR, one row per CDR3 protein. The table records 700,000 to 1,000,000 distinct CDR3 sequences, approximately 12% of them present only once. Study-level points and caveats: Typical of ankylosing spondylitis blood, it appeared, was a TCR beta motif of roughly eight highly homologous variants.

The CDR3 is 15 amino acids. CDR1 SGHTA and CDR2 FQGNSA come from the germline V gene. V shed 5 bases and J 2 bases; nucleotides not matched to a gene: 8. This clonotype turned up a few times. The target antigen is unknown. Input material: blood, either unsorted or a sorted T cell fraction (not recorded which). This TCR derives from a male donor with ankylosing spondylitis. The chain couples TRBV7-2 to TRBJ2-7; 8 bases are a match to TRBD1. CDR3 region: CASSTGGMGTYEQYF. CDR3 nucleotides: TGTGCCAGCAGCACAGGGGGGATGGGAACCTACGAGCAGTACTTC.